This paragraph reports one T cell receptor (beta chain). Its antigen is unknown. Sequenced by immunoSEQ multiplex PCR; TCRdb stores in-frame clones only, minus some. Here the sample spans roughly 250,000 clones, around 85% being singletons. Indicated treatment: some 20 received Ad26.COV2.S at low or high dose, single or two shots; about 5 received placebo; per-sample allocation not given. Sampling was performed 63 days after the first vaccine or placebo injection. These data are taken from a study of Ad26.COV2.S vaccination and SARS-CoV-2 variants. Background on the study: Sample donor was a member of the COV1001 Ad26.COV2.S trial arm.

Germline CDR1 is MGHRA and CDR2 is YSYEKL. Trimming removed 2 bases at V and 0 bases at J, with 13 bases between. This CDR3 region has 16 residues. Whole-study results and caveats: Vaccine recipients had higher spike-specific TCR breadth than placebo recipients.

The sequencing used peripheral blood, collected in a trial of Ad26.COV2.S vaccine versus placebo. The chain recombines TRBV4-1 with TRBJ1-1, with D perhaps matching TRBD1 (5 bases). The TCR originated in a person aged 18 to 59 who received the Ad26.COV2.S COVID-19 vaccine or a placebo. The CDR3 reads CASSQWGVGMNTEAFF. The CDR3 nucleotides are TGCGCCAGCAGCCAATGGGGGGTAGGTATGAACACTGAAGCTTTCTTT.